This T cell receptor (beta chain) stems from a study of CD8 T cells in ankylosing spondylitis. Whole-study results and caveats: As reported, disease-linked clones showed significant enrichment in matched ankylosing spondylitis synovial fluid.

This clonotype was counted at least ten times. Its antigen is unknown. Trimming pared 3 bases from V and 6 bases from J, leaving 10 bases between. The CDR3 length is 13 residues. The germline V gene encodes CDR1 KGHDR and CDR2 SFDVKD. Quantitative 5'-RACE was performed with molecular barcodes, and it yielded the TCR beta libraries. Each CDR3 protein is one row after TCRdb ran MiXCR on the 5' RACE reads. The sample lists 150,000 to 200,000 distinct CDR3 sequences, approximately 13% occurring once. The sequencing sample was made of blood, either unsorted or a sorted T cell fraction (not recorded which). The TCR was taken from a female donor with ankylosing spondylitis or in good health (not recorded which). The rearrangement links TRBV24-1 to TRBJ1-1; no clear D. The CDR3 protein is CATSDPLRAEAFF. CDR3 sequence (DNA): TGTGCCACCAGTGATCCCCTCCGGGCTGAAGCTTTCTTT.